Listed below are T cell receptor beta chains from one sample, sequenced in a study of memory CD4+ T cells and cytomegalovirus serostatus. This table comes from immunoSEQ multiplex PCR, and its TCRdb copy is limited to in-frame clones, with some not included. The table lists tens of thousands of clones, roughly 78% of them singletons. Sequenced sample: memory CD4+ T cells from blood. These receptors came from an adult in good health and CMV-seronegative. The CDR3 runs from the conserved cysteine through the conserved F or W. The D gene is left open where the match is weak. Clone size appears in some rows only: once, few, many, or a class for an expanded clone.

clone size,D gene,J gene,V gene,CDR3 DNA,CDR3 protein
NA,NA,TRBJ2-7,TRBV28,TGTGCCAGCAGTTTGTCACTTTCCATGACCTACGAGCAGTACTTC,CASSLSLSMTYEQYF
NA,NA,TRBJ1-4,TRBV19,TGTGCCGCCCAGTCCAGGAGAGGGGAAAAACTGTTTTTT,CAAQSRRGEKLFF
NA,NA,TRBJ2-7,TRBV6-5,TGTGCCAGCAGAGAGTCCGCGCGGGAAGAGCAGTACTTC,CASRESAREEQYF
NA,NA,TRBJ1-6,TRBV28,TGTGCCAGCAGCGGGACGACGATCCCACCCCTCCACTTT,CASSGTTIPPLHF
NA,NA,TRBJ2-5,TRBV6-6,TGTGCCAGCAGTTACTCGGACGCCGGGACCCAGTACTTC,CASSYSDAGTQYF
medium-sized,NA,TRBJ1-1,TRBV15,TGTGCCACCAGCAGGGCGGGGATGGGAACTGAAGCTTTCTTT,CATSRAGMGTEAFF
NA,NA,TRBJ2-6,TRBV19,TGTGCCAGTAGTATTGGACGGGGGCAATCTGGGGCCAACGTCCTGACTTTC,CASSIGRGQSGANVLTF
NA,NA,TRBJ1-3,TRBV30,TGTGCCTGGGCTCCCGGACAGCCGAGCTCTGGAAACACCATATATTTT,CAWAPGQPSSGNTIYF
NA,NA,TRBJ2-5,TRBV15,TGTGCCACCAGTTCCGGGGGTTCGGAGACCCAGTACTTC,CATSSGGSETQYF
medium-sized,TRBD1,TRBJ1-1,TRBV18,TGTGCCAGCTCACCACTACCGACAGGGACGAACACTGAAGCTTTCTTT,CASSPLPTGTNTEAFF
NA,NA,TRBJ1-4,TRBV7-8,TGTGCCAGCAGCTTAGGGGTGTTAAATGAAAAACTGTTTTTT,CASSLGVLNEKLFF
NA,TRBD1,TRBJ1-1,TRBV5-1,TGCGCCAGCAGCTTGTGGACAGGGAGTACTGAAGCTTTCTTT,CASSLWTGSTEAFF
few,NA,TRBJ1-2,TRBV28,TGTGCCAGCAGTTTACCCCTCGGCAGGGCAAGTGGCTACACCTTC,CASSLPLGRASGYTF
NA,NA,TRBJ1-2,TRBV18,TGTGCCAGCTCACTTGGGACGAAACACAGTAGCTATGGCTACACCTTC,CASSLGTKHSSYGYTF
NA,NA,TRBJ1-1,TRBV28,TGTGCCAGCCCCCCAAACGGGCGGGGGGCAGGCACTGAAGCTTTCTTT,CASPPNGRGAGTEAFF
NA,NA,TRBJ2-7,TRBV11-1,TGTGCCAGCAGCGTGTCCTCCTACGAGCAGTACTTC,CASSVSSYEQYF
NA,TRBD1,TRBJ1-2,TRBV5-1,TGCGCCAGCAGCTTGAATGTGGGACAGGGTACTGGCTACACCTTC,CASSLNVGQGTGYTF
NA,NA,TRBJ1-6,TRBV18,TGTGCCAGCTCACCGGATGATAATTCACCCCTCCACTTT,CASSPDDNSPLHF
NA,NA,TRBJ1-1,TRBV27,TGTGCCAGCAAGTGGGATACCGCCGACACTGAAGCTTTCTTT,CASKWDTADTEAFF
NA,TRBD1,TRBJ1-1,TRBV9,TGTGCCAGCAGTGAAGGACAGGGGAGGACTGAAGCTTTCTTT,CASSEGQGRTEAFF
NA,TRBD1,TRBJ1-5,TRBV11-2,TGTGCCAGCAGCCTGGACAGGTACAATCAGCCCCAGCATTTT,CASSLDRYNQPQHF
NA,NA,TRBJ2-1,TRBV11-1,TGTGCCAGCAGCTTAGGTGGGGGGCCCTACAATGAGCAGTTCTTC,CASSLGGGPYNEQFF
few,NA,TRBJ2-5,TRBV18,TGTGCCAGCTCACCACCGGTTCGGGAGACCCAGTACTTC,CASSPPVRETQYF
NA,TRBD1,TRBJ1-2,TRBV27,TGTGCCAGCAGTTTAAGGGACAGCCACACGTATGGCTACACCTTC,CASSLRDSHTYGYTF
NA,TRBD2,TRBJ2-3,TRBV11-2,TGTGCCAGCAGCTTAGGTGGACTAGCCCCCAGCACAGATACGCAGTATTTT,CASSLGGLAPSTDTQYF
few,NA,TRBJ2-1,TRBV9,TGTGCCAGCAGCGTGACCCCCAGCTCCTACAATGAGCAGTTCTTC,CASSVTPSSYNEQFF
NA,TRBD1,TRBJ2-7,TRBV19,TGTGCCAGTAGTGCGGACAGGGGCTCCTACGAGCAGTACTTC,CASSADRGSYEQYF
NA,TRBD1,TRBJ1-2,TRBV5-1,TGCGCCAGCAGCACTATCGGGACAGGGGGAGGCTACACCTTC,CASSTIGTGGGYTF
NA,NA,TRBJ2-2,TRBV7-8,TGTGCCAGCAGCTTATTCGGTCGGTCAAAGAGGGACACCGGGGAGCTGTTTTTT,CASSLFGRSKRDTGELFF
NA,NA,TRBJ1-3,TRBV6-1,TGTGCCAGCAGGGGACAACAGGGAAACACCATATATTTT,CASRGQQGNTIYF
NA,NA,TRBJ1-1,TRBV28,TGTGCCAGCAGCCTTAGACAGTTATGGACTGAAGCTTTCTTT,CASSLRQLWTEAFF
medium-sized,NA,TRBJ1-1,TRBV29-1,TGCAGCGTGGTACAGGTTGAAGCTTTCTTT,CSVVQVEAFF
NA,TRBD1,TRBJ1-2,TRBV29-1,TGCAGCGTTGAAGGGGAGCGACAGGGCTATGGCTACACCTTC,CSVEGERQGYGYTF
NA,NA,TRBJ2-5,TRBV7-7,TGTGCCAGCAGGGGAACAGGGCCCCAAGAGACCCAGTACTTC,CASRGTGPQETQYF
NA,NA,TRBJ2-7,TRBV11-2,TGTGCCAGCAGCTTATTAGGGGGTTACGAGCAGTACTTC,CASSLLGGYEQYF
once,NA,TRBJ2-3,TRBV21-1,TGTGCCAGCAGCAAAGGAGTGGCGGAGGAATCGCCGGGGGGAACGCAGTATTTT,CASSKGVAEESPGGTQYF
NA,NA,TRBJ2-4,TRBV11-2,TGTGCCAGCAGCTTAGAATGGGGAGAGGTAAACATTCAGTACTTC,CASSLEWGEVNIQYF